This T cell receptor (beta chain) was obtained from a study of T cell changes during pregnancy in multiple sclerosis. Trimming removed 3 bases from V and 4 bases from J; junction bases left unmatched: 5. Germline CDR1 reads SGHVS; CDR2 reads FQNEAQ. CDR3 length: 14 amino acids. TCRdb's table, derived via immunoSEQ multiplex PCR, lists solely in-frame clones and lacks some. The sample consists of 75,000 to 80,000 clones, about 93% of them appearing once. Source: peripheral blood, taken after pregnancy. The chain couples TRBV7-8 to TRBJ2-7; 8 bases are shared with TRBD2. This clonotype was obtained from a female donor in good health, enrolled as a control in a pregnancy study. The CDR3 nucleotides read TGTGCCAGCAGCTTCGGGGGGGCCAGGTACGAGCAGTACTTC. Residues: CASSFGGARYEQYF. The full variable domain, its missing parts supplied by reference TRBV7-8 and TRBJ2-7, is GAGVSQSPRYKVAKRGQDVALRCDPISGHVSLFWYQQALGQGPEFLTYFQNEAQLDKSGLPSDRFFAERPEGSVSTLKIQRTQQEDSAVYLCASSFGGARYEQYFGPGTRLTVT.